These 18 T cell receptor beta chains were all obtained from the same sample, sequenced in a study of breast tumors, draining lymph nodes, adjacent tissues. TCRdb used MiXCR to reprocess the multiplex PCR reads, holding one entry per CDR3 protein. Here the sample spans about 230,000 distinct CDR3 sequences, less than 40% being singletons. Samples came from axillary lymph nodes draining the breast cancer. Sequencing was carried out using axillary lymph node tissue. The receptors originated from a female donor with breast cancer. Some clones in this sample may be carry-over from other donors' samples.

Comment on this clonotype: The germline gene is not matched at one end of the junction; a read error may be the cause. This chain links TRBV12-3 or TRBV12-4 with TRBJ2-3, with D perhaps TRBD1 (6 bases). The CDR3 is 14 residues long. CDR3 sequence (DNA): TGTGCCAGCAGTGGGGGCCAGGGGAGAGGTACGCAGTACTTT. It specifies CASSGGQGRGTQYF.

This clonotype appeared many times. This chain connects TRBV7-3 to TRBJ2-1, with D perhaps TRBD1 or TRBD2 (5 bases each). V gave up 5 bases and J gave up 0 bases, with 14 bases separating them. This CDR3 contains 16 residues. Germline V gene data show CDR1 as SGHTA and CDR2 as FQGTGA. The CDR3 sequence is CASSPYGTFSYNEQFF. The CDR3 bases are TGTGCCAGCAGCCCCTATGGGACCTTCTCCTACAATGAGCAGTTCTTC.

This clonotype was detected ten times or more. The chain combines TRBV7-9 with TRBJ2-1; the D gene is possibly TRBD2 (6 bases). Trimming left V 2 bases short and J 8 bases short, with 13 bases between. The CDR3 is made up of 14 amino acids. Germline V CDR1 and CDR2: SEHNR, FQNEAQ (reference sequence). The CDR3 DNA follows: TGTGCCAGCAGCTTACCTGTGACTAGAGATGAGCAGTTCTTC. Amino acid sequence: CASSLPVTRDEQFF.

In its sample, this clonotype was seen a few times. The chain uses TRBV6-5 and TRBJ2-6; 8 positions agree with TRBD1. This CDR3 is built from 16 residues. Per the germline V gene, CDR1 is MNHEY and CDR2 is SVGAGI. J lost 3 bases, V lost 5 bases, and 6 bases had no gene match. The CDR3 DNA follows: TGTGCCAGCAGTCACCAGGGGGCCCTTGGGGCCAACGTCCTGACTTTC. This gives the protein CASSHQGALGANVLTF.

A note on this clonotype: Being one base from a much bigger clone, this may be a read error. Here the CDR3 reads CASSRGQVYSNQPQHF. The CDR3 bases are TGTGCCAGCAGTCGGGGACAGGTTTATAGCAATCAGCCCCAGCATTTT. The chain has TRBV6-4 and TRBJ1-5; 8 bases align to TRBD1. V dropped 5 bases and J dropped 0; count of bases not matched to a gene: 6. Looked up from germline, CDR1 is MRHNA and CDR2 is SNTAGT. There are 16 residues in the CDR3.

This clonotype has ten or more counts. CDR3 DNA: TGTGCCAGCAGTTTTTTTCCTACACGGGATGGCTACACCTTC. Translation: CASSFFPTRDGYTF. V is TRBV12-3 or TRBV12-4 and J is TRBJ1-2; unclear D gene. The ends were cut back, 3 bases at V and 6 bases at J, with 14 bases in the middle. The CDR3 totals 14 residues.

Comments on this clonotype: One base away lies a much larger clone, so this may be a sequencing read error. CDR3 residues: CAWSSSVNSPLHF. Here the CDR3 DNA reads TGTGCCTGGAGTAGTTCAGTCAATTCACCCCTCCACTTT. This sequence joins TRBV30 and TRBJ1-6; D not certain. The germline V gene encodes CDR1 GTSNPN and CDR2 SVGIG (reference sequence). This CDR3 is 13 amino acids long. Trimming shortened V by 2 bases and J by 7 bases, and 9 bases separated the two germline ends.

The chain's CDR3 is CASSSLAGVETQYF. CDR3 DNA: TGTGCCAGCAGCTCCTTAGCGGGAGTAGAGACCCAGTACTTC. The chain uses TRBV7-9 and TRBJ2-5; 9 nucleotides line up with TRBD2. Germline CDR1 SEHNR, CDR2 FQNEAQ (reference sequence). Trimming removed 4 bases from V and 4 bases from J; junction bases left unmatched: 4. CDR3 size: 14 residues.

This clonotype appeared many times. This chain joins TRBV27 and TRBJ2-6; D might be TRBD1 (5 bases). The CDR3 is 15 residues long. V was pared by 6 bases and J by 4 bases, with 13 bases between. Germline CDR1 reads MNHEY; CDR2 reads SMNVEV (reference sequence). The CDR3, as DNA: TGTGCCAGCAGCCCAGGGTTGCGCGGGGCCAACGTCCTGACTTTC. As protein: CASSPGLRGANVLTF. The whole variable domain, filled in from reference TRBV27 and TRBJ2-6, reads EAQVTQNPRYLITVTGKKLTVTCSQNMNHEYMSWYRQDPGLGLRQIYYSMNVEVTDKGDVPEGYKVSRKEKRNFPLILESPSPNQTSLYFCASSPGLRGANVLTFGAGSRLTVL.

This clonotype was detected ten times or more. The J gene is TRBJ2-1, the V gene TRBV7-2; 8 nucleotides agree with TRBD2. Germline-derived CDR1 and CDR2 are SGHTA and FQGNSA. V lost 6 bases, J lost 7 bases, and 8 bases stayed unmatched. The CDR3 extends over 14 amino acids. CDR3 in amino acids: CASRQLAVGNEQFF. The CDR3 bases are TGTGCCAGCAGGCAACTAGCGGTGGGGAATGAGCAGTTCTTC.

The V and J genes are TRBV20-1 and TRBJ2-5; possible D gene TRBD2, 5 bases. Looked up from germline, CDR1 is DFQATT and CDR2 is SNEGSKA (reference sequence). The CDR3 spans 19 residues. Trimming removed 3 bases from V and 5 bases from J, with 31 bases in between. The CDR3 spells CSARDSSLVDQQGGETQYF. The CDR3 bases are TGCAGTGCTAGGGATTCGTCCCTGGTTGATCAACAAGGCGGGGAGACCCAGTACTTC.

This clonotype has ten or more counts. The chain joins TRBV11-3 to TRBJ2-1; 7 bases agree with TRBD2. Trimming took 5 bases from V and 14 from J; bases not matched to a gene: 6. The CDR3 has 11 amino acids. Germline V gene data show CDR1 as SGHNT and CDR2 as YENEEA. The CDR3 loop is CASSIRDYKFF. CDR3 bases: TGTGCCAGCAGCATCCGGGACTACAAGTTCTTC. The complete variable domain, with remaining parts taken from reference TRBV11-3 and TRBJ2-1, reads EAGVVQSPRYKIIEKKQPVAFWCNPISGHNTLYWYLQNLGQGPELLIRYENEEAVDDSQLPKDRFSAERLKGVDSTLKIQPAELGDSAVYLCASSIRDYKFFGPGTRLTVL.

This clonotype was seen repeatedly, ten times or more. The chain's CDR3 is CASTLGRRGPRELFF. CDR3 nucleotides: TGTGCCAGTACCCTCGGGCGGCGGGGCCCCCGGGAGCTGTTTTTT. The chain links TRBV19 to TRBJ2-2; the D gene is possibly TRBD2 (6 bases). The CDR3 contains 15 residues. Trimming took 7 bases from V and 9 from J, leaving 21 bases between them. Germline V gene lookup returns CDR1 LNHDA and CDR2 SQIVND (reference sequence).

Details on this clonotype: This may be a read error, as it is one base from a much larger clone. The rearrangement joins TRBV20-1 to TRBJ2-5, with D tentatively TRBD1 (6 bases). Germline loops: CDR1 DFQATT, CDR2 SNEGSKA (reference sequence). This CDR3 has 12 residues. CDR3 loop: CSAFGTKETPYF. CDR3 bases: TGCAGTGCTTTCGGGACAAAAGAGACCCCGTACTTC.

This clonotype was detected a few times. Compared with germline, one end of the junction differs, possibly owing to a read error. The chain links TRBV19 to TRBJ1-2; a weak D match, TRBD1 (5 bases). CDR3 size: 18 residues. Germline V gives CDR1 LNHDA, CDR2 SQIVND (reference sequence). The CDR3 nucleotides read TGTGCCAGTAGTCCCGGGGGAGGGGCCTCGTCGTTAGTGCGCGGCTCCACCTTC. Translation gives CASSPGGGASSLVRGSTF.

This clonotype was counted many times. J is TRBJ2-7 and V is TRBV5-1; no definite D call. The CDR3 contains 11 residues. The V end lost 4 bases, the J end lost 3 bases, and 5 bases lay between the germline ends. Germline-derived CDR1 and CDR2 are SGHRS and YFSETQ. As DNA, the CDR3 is TGCGCCAGCAGCGACTTCTACGAGCAGTACTTC. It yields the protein CASSDFYEQYF.

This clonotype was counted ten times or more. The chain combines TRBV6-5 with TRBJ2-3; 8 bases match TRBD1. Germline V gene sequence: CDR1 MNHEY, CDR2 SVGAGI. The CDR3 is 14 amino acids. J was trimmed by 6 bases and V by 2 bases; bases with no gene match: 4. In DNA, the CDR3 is TGTGCCAGCAGTTACAGCCAGGGGGCTGATACGCAGTATTTT. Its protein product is CASSYSQGADTQYF.

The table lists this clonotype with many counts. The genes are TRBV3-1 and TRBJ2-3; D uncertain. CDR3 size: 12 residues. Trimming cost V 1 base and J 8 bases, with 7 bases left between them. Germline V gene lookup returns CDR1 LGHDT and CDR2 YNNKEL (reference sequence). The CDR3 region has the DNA TGTGCCAGCAGCCAAGTTGGCGCTACGCAGTATTTT. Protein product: CASSQVGATQYF.